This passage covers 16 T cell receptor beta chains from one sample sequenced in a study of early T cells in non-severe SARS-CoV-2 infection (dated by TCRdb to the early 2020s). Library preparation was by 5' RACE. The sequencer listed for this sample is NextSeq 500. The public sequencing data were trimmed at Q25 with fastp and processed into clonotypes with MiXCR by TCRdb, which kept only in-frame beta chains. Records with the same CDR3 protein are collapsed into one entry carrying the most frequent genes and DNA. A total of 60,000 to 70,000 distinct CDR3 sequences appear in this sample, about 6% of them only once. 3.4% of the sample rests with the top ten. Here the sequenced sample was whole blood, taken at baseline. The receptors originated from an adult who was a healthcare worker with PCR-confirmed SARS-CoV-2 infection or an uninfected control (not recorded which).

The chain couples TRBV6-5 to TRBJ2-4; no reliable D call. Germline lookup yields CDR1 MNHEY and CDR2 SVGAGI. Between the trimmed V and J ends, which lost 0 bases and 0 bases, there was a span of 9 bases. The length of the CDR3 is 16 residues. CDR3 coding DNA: TGTGCCAGCAGTTACTCTGCCCAGCTAGCCAAAAACATTCAGTACTTC. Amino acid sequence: CASSYSAQLAKNIQYF.

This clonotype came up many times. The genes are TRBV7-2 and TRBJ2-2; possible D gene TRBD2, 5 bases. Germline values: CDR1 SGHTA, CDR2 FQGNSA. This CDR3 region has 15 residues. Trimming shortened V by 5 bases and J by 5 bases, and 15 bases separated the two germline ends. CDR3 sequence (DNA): TGTGCCAGCAGCCCCCAGCGACTACCAACCGGGGAGCTGTTTTTT. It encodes CASSPQRLPTGELFF.

In DNA, the CDR3 is TGTGCCAGCAGCTTAGGGAGATTGGGGAAGAACACTGAAGCTTTCTTT. This gives the protein CASSLGRLGKNTEAFF. The V call is TRBV7-6, the J call TRBJ1-1; D not resolved. V was clipped by 1 base and J by 1 base, with 13 bases between them. The CDR3 runs 16 residues. Germline CDR1 and CDR2: SGHVS and FNYEAQ.

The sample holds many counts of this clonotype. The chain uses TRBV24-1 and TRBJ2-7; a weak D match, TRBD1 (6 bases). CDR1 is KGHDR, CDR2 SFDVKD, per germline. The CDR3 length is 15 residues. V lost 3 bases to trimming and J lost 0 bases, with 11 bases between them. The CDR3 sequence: CATSDASDSSYEQYF. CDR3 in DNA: TGTGCCACCAGTGATGCTTCGGACAGCTCCTACGAGCAGTACTTC.

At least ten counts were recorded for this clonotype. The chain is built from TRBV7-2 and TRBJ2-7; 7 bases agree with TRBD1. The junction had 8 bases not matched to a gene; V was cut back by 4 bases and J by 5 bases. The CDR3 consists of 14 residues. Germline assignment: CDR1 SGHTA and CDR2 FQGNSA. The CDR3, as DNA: TGTGCCAGCAGCTCGCCGGGACAGAGAAACGAGCAGTACTTC. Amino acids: CASSSPGQRNEQYF.

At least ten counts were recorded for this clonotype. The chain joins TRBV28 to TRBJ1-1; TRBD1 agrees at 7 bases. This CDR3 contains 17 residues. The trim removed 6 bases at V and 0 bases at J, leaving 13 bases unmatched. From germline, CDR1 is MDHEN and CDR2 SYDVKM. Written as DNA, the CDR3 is TGTGCCAGCAGCGCTAATAAACAGGACAGGTTGAACACTGAAGCTTTCTTT. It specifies CASSANKQDRLNTEAFF.

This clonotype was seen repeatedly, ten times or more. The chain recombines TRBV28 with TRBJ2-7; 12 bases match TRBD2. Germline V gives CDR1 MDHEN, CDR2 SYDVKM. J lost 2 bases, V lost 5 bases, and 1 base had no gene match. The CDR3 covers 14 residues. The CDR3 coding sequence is TGTGCCAGCAGTCTAGCGGGAGGGACCTACGAGCAGTACTTC. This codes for CASSLAGGTYEQYF.

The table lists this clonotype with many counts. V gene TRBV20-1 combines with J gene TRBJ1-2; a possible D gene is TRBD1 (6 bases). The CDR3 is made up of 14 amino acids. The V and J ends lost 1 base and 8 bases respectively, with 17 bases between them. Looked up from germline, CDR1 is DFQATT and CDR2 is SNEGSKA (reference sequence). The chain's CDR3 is CSARVGAVVSGYTF. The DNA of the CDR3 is TGCAGTGCTAGAGTGGGGGCGGTTGTGAGCGGCTACACCTTC.

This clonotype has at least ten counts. The CDR3 is CSGRWEGYEQYF. CDR3 sequence (DNA): TGCAGCGGCCGGTGGGAGGGCTACGAGCAGTACTTC. The chain has TRBV29-1 and TRBJ2-7; TRBD2 matches 7 bases. Germline V gene sequence: CDR1 SQVTM, CDR2 ANQGSEA. J lost 3 bases, V lost 7 bases, and 6 bases had no gene match. The CDR3 contains 12 residues.

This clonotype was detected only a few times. The CDR3, as DNA: TGCAGTGCTAGAGATGTTTCCGGGTCTATCGAAATGGGTGAGCAGTTCTTC. Protein sequence: CSARDVSGSIEMGEQFF. V usage is TRBV20-1 and J usage is TRBJ2-1; no definite D call. CDR1 DFQATT and CDR2 SNEGSKA come from the germline V gene (reference sequence). This CDR3 has 17 amino acids. V gave up 0 bases and J gave up 9 bases, with 24 bases separating them.

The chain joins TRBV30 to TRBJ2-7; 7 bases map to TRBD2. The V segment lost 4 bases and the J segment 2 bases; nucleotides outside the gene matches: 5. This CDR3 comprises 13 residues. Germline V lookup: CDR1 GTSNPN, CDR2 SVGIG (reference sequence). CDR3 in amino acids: CAWTLAETYEQYF. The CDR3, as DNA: TGTGCCTGGACGCTAGCGGAGACCTACGAGCAGTACTTC. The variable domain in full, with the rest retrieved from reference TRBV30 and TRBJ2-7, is SQTIHQWPATLVQPVGSPLSLECTVEGTSNPNLYWYRQAAGRGLQLLFYSVGIGQISSEVPQNLSASRPQDRQFILSSKKLLLSDSGFYLCAWTLAETYEQYFGPGTRLTVT.

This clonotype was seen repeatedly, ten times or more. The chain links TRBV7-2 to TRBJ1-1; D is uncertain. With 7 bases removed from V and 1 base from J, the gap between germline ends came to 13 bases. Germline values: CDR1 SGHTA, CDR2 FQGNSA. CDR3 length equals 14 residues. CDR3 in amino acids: CASTLDGKNTEAFF. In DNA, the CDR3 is TGTGCCAGCACCTTGGACGGGAAGAACACTGAAGCTTTCTTT.

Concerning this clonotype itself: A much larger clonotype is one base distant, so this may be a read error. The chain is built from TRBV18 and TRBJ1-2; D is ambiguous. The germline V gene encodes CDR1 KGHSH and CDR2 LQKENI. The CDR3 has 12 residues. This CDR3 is CVSSPPGGGYTF. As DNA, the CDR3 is TGTGTCAGCTCACCGCCGGGTGGTGGCTACACCTTC.

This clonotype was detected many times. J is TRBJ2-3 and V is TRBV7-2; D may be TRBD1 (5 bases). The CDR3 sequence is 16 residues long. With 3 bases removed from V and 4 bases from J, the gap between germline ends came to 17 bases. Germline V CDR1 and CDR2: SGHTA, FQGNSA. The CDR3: CASSFSPREGADTQYF. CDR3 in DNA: TGTGCCAGCAGCTTTTCCCCCCGCGAAGGGGCAGATACGCAGTATTTT.

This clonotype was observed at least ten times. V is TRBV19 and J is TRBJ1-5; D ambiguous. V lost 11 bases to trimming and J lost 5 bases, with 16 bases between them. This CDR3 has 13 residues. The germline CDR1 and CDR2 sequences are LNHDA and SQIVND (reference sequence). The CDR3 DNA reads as TGTGCCGTCTCGTCAGCGGGATATCAGCCCCAGCATTTT. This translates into CAVSSAGYQPQHF.

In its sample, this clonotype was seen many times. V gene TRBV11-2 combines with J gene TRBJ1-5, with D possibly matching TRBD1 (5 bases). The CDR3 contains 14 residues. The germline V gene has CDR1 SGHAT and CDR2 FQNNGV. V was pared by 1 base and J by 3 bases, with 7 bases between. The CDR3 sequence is CASSLGQFNQPQHF. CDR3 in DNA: TGTGCCAGCAGCTTAGGACAGTTCAATCAGCCCCAGCATTTT.